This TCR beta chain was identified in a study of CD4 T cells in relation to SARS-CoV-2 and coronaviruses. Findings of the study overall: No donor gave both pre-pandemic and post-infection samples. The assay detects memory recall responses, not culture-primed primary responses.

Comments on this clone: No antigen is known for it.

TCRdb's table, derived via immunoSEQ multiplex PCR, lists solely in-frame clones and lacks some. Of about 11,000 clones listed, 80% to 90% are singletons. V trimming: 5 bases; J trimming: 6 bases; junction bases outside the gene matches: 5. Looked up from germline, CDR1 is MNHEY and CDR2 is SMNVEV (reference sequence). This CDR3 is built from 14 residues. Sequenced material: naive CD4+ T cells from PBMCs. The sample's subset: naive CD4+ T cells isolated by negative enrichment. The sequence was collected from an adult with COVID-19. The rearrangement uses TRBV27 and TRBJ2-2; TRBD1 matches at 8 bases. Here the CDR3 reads CASSTQTGAGELFF. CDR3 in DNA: TGTGCCAGCAGTACCCAGACAGGGGCCGGGGAGCTGTTTTTT.